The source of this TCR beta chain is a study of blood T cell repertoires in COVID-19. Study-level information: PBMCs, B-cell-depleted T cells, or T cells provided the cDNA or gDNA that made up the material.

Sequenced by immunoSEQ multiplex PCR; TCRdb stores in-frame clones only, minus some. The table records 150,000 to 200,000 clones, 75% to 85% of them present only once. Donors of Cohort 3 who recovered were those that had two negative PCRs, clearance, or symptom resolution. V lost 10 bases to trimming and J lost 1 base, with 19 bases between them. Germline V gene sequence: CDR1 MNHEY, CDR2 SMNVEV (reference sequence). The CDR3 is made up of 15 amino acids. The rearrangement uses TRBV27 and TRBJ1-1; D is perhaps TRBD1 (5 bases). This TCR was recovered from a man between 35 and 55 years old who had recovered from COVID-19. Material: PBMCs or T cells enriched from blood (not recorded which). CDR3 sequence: CATSVKQDRNTEAFF. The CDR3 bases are TGTGCCACCTCCGTTAAACAGGACCGGAACACTGAAGCTTTCTTT.